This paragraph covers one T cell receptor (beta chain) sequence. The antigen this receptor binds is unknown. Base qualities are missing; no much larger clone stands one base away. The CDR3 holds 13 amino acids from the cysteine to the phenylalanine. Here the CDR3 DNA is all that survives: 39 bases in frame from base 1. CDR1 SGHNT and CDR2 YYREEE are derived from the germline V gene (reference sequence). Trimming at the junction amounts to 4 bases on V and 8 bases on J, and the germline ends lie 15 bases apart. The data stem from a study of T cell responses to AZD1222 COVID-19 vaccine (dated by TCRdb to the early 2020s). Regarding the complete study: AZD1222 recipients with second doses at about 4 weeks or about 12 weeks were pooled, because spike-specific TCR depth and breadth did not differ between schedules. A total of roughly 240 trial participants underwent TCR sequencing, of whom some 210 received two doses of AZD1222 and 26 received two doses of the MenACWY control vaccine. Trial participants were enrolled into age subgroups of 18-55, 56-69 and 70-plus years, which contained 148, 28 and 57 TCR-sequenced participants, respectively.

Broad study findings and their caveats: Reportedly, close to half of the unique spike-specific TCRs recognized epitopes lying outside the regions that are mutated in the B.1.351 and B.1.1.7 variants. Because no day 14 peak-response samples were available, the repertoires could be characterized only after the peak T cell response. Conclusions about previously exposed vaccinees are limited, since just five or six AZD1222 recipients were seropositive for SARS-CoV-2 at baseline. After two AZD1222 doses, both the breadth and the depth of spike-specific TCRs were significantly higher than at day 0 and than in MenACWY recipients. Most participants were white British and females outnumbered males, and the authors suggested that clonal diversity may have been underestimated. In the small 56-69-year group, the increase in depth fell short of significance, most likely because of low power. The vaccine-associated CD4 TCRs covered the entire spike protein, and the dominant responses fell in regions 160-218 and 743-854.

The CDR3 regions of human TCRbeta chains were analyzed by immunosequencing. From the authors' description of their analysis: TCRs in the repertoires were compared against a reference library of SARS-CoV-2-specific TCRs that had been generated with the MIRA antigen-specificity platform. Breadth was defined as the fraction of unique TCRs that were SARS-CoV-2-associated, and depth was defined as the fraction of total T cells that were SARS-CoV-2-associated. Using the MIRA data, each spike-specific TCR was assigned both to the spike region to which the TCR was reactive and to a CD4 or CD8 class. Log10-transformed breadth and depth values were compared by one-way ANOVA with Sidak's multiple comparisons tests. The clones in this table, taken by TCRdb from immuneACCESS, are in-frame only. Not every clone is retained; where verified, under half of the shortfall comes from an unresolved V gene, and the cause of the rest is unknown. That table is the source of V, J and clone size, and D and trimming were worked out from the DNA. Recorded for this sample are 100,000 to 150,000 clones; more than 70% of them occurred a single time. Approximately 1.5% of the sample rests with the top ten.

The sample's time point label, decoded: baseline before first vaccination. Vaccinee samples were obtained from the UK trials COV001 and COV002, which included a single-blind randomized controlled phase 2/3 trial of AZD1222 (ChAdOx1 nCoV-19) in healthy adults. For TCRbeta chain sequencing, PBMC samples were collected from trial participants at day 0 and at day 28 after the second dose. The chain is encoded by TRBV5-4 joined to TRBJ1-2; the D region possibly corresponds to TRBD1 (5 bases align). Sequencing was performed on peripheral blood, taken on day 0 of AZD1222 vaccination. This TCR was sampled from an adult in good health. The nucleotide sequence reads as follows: TGTGCCAGCAGCCTTTTAAGGGGTGACGGCTACACCTTC. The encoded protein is CASSLLRGDGYTF.